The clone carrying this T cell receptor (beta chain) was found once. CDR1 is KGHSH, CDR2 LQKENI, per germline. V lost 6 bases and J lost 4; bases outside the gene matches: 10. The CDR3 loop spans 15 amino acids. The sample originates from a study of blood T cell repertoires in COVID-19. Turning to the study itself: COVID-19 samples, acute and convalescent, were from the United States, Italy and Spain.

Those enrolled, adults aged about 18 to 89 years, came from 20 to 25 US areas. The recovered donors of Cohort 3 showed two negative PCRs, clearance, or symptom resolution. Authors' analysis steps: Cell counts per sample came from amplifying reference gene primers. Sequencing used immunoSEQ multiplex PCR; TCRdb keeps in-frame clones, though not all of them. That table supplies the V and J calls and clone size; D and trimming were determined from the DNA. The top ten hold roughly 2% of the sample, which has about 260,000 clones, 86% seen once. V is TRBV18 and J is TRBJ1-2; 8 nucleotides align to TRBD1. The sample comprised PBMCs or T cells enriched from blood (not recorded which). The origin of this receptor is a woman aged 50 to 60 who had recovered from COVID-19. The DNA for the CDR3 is TGTGCCAGCTCCCCAACGGGACAGGCGATCTATGGCTACACCTTC. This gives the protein CASSPTGQAIYGYTF.